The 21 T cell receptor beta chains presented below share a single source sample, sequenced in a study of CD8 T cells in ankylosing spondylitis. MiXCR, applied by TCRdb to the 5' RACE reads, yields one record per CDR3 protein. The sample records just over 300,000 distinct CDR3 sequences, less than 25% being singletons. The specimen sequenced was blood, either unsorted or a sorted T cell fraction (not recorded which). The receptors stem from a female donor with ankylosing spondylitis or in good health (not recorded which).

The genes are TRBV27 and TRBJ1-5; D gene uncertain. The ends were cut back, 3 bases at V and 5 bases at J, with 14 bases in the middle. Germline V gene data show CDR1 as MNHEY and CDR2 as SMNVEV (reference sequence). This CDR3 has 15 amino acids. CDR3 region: CASSLNPRRYQPQHF. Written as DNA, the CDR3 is TGTGCCAGCAGTTTGAATCCTAGGAGGTATCAGCCCCAGCATTTT.

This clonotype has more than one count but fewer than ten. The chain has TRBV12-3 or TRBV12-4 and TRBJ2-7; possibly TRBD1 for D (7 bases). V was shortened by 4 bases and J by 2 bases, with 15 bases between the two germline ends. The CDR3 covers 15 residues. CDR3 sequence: CASSSGRGVPYEQYF. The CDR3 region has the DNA TGTGCCAGCAGTTCCGGCAGGGGGGTCCCCTACGAGCAGTACTTC.

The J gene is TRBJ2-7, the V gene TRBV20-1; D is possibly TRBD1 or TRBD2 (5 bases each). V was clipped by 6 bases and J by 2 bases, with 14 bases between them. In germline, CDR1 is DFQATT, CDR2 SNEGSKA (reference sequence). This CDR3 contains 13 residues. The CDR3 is CSAPRPGPYEQYF. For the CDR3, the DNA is TGCAGTGCCCCGCGTCCGGGGCCCTACGAGCAGTACTTC.

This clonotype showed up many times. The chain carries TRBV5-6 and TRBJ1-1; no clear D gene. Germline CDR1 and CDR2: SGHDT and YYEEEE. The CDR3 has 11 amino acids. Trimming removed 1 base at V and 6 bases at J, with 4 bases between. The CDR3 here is CASSLQSEAFF. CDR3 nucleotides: TGTGCCAGCAGCTTGCAGTCTGAAGCTTTCTTT.

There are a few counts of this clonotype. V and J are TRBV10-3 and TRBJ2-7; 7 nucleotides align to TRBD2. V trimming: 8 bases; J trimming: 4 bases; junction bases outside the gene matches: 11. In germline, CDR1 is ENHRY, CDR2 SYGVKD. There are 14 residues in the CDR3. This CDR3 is CAIGSGGTMYEQYF. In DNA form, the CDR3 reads TGTGCCATCGGGAGCGGCGGGACTATGTACGAGCAGTACTTC.

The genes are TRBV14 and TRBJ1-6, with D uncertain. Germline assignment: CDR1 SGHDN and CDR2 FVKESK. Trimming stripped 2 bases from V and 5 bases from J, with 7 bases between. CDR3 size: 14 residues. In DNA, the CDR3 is TGTGCCAGCAGCCAAAGACGGAATAATTCACCCCTCCACTTT. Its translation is CASSQRRNNSPLHF.

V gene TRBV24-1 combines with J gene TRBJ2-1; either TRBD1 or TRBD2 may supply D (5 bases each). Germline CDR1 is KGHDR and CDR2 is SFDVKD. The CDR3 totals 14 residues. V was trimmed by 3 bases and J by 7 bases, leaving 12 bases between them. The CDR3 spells CATSDRSGGNEQFF. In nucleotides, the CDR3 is TGTGCCACCAGTGATCGAAGTGGGGGAAATGAGCAGTTCTTC.

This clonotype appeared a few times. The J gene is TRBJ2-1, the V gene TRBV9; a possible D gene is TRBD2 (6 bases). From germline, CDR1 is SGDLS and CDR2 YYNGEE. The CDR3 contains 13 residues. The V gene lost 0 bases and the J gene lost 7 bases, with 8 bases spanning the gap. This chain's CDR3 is CASSVEGGNEQFF. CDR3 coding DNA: TGTGCCAGCAGCGTAGAAGGAGGGAATGAGCAGTTCTTC.

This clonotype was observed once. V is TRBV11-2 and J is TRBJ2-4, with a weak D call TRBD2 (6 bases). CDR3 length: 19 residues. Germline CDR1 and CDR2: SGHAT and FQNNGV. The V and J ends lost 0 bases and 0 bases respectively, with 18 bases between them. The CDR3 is CASSLEGTSRLLAKNIQYF. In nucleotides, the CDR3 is TGTGCCAGCAGCTTAGAAGGGACTTCCCGACTTCTAGCCAAAAACATTCAGTACTTC. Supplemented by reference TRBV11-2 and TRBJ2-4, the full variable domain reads EAGVAQSPRYKIIEKRQSVAFWCNPISGHATLYWYQQILGQGPKLLIQFQNNGVVDDSQLPKDRFSAERLKGVDSTLKIQPAKLEDSAVYLCASSLEGTSRLLAKNIQYFGAGTRLSVL.

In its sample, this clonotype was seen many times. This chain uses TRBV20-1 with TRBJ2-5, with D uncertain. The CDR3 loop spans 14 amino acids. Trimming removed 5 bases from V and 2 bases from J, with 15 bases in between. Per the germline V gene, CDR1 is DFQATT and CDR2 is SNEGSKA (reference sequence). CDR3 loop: CSAAGRRIQETQYF. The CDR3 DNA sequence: TGCAGTGCTGCCGGACGGAGAATACAAGAGACCCAGTACTTC.

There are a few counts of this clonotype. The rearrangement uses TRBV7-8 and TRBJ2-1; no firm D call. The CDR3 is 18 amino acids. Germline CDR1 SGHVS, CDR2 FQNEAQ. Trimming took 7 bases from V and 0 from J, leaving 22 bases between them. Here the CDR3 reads CASTTLGPSVLSYNEQFF. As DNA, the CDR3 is TGTGCCAGCACCACCCTGGGCCCTAGTGTCCTCTCCTACAATGAGCAGTTCTTC.

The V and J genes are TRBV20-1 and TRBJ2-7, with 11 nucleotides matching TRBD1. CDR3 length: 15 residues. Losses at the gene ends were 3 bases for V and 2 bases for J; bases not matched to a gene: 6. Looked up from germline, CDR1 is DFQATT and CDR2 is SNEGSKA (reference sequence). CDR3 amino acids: CSASWDRGSPYEQYF. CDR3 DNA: TGCAGTGCTAGCTGGGACAGGGGGTCTCCCTACGAGCAGTACTTC.

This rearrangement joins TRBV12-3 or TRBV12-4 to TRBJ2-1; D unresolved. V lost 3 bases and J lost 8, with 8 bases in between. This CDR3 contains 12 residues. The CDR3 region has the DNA TGTGCCAGCAGTTTTATGCGGTATGAGCAGTTCTTC. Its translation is CASSFMRYEQFF.

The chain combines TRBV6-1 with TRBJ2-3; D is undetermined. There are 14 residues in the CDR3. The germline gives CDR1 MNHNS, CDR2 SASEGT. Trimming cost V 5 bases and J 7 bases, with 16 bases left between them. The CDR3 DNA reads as TGTGCCAGCAGTCGAAAGGTCCAAGCAAATACGCAGTATTTT. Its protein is CASSRKVQANTQYF.

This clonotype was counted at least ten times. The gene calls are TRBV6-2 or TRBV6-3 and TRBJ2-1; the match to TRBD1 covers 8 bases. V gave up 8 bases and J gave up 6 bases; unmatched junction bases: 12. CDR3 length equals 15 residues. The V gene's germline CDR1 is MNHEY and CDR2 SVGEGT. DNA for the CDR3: TGTGCCAGCGGGAACCGACAGGGGAACTTCAATGAGCAGTTCTTC. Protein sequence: CASGNRQGNFNEQFF.

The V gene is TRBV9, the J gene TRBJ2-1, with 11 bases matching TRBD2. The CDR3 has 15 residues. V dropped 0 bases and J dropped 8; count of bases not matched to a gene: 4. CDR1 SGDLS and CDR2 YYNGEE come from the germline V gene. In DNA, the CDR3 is TGTGCCAGCAGCGTAGCACTAGCGGGAGAGTATGAGCAGTTCTTC. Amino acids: CASSVALAGEYEQFF.

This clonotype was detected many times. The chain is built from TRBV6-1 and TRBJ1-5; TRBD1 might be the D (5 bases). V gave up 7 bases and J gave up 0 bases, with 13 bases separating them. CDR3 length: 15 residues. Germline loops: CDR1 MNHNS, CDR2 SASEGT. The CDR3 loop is CASTVLGASNQPQHF. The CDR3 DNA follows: TGTGCCAGCACAGTTCTCGGGGCTAGCAATCAGCCCCAGCATTTT.

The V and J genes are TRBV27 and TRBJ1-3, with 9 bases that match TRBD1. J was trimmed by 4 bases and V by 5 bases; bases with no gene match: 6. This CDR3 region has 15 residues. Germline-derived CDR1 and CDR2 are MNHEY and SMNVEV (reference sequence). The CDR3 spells CASSKQGAKGNTIYF. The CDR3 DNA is TGTGCCAGCAGTAAACAGGGGGCGAAAGGAAACACCATATATTTT.

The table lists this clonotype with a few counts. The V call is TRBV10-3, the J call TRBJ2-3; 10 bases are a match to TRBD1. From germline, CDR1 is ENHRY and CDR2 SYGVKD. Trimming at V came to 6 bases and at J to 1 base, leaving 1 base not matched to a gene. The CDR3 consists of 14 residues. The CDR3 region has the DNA TGTGCCATCAGCGGGACAGGGGGCACAGATACGCAGTATTTT. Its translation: CAISGTGGTDTQYF.

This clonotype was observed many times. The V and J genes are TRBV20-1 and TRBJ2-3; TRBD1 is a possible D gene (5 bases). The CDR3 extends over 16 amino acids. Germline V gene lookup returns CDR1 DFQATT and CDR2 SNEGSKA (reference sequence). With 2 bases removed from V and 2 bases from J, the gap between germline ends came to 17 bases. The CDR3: CSARYSRVSVTDTQYF. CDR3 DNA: TGCAGTGCTAGATACTCCAGGGTTAGTGTCACAGATACGCAGTATTTT.

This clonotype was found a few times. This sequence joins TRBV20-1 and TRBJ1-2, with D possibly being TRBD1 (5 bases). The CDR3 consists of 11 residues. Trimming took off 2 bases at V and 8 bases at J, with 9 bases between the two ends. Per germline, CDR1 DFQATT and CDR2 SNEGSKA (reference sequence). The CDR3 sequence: CSARRGEGYTF. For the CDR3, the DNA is TGCAGTGCTAGAAGAGGGGAGGGCTACACCTTC.